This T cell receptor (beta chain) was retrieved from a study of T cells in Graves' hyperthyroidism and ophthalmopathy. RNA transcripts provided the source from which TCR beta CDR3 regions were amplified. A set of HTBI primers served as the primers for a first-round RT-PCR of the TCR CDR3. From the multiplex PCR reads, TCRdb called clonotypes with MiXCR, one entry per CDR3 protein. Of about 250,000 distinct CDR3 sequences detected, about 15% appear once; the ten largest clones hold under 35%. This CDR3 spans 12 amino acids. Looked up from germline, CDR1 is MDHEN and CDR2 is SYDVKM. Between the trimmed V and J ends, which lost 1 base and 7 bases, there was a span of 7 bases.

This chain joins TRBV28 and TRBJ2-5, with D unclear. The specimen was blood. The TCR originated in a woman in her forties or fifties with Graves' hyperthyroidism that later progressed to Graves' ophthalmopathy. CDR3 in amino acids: CASSLFGGTQYF. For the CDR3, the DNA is TGTGCCAGCAGTTTATTTGGCGGGACCCAGTACTTC.